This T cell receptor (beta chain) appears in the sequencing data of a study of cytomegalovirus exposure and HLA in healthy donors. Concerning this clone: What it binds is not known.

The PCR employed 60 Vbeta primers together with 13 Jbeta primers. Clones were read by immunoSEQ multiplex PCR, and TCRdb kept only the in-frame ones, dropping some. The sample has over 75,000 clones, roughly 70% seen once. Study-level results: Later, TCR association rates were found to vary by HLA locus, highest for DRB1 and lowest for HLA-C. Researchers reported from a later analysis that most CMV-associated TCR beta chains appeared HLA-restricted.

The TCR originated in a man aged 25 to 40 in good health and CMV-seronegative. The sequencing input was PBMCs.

CDR3 bases: TGTGCCAGCAAAGATCAGCGGGGGTTCACAGATACGCAGTATTTT. Translating it yields CASKDQRGFTDTQYF. V and J are TRBV11-2 and TRBJ2-3; 8 nucleotides line up with TRBD2. CDR1 is SGHAT and CDR2 is FQNNGV in the germline V gene. V lost 7 bases, J lost 2 bases, and 8 bases stayed unmatched. The length of the CDR3 is 15 residues.